The text below deals with one TCR beta chain. Its antigen is currently unknown. This specimen comes from a study of T-cell reconstitution after alpha-beta-depleted transplantation in children. The study's findings and limits: A year had passed since transplant, and T-cell counts and diversity by then came mostly from newly produced T cells.

This CDR3 is 15 amino acids long. The germline V gene encodes CDR1 DFQATT and CDR2 SNEGSKA (reference sequence). V lost 2 bases and J lost 6; bases outside the gene matches: 7. Unique molecular identifiers were used to barcode this TCRbeta library. MiXCR, run by TCRdb on the PCR reads, gives a single entry per CDR3 protein. The sample records some 450,000 distinct CDR3 sequences, roughly two fifths being singletons. The sequencing here drew on PBMCs, taken before TCRalphabeta/CD19-depleted stem cell transplant. The sequence was obtained from a girl between 2 and 10 years old with aplastic anemia, due to receive a stem cell transplant. The chain employs TRBV20-1 and TRBJ2-2; 9 bases map to TRBD1. CDR3 nucleotide sequence: TGCAGTGCTAGACGACCGGGACAGGGTTCCGGGGAGCTGTTTTTT. Translation: CSARRPGQGSGELFF.